This passage covers 21 T cell receptor beta chains from one sample sequenced in a study of CD8 T cells in Susac syndrome. Random hexamers were used to reverse transcribe an amount of roughly 0.45 to 1 ug RNA. Via MiXCR, TCRdb re-called the immunoSEQ multiplex PCR reads, giving one row per CDR3 protein. The sample carries roughly 52,000 distinct CDR3 sequences, approximately 95% recorded once. Sequenced: CD8+ T cells from PBMCs. These receptors originate from a human donor with Susac syndrome.

The chain couples TRBV5-6 to TRBJ2-5, with a tentative D call TRBD2 (6 bases). Between the trimmed V and J ends, which lost 1 base and 5 bases, there was a span of 12 bases. Germline CDR1 is SGHDT and CDR2 is YYEEEE. The CDR3 sequence is 14 residues long. The CDR3: CASSLPAGLETQYF. The CDR3 DNA sequence: TGTGCCAGCAGCTTGCCCGCGGGGTTGGAGACCCAGTACTTC.

This clonotype was seen a single time. The rearrangement uses TRBV2 and TRBJ2-5; 8 bases align to TRBD1. Looked up from germline, CDR1 is SNHLY and CDR2 is FYNNEI. The CDR3 is 14 residues long. The J segment lost 2 bases and the V segment lost 5 bases, leaving 4 bases of the junction unmatched. The CDR3 loop is CASSRGQGQETQYF. The CDR3 DNA reads as TGTGCCAGCAGTCGAGGACAGGGTCAAGAGACCCAGTACTTC. The whole variable domain, filled in from reference TRBV2 and TRBJ2-5, reads EPEVTQTPSHQVTQMGQEVILRCVPISNHLYFYWYRQILGQKVEFLVSFYNNEISEKSEIFDDQFSVERPDGSNFTLKIRSTKLEDSAMYFCASSRGQGQETQYFGPGTRLLVL.

V is TRBV6-6 and J is TRBJ2-3, with D uncertain. This CDR3 is 13 amino acids long. The germline V and J ends were trimmed by 7 bases and 0 bases, with 8 bases remaining between them. CDR1 and CDR2 (germline): MNHNY, SVGAGI (reference sequence). This CDR3 is CASNYLSTDTQYF. CDR3 nucleotide sequence: TGTGCCAGCAACTACTTAAGCACAGATACGCAGTATTTT.

V usage is TRBV12-5 and J usage is TRBJ1-6; the D gene is possibly TRBD1 (6 bases). V lost 5 bases, J lost 3 bases, and 17 bases lay in between. Germline V gives CDR1 LGHNT, CDR2 FRNRAP. The CDR3 runs to 17 residues. CDR3: CASGPPEGGGYNSPLHF. DNA of the CDR3: TGTGCTAGTGGTCCTCCCGAGGGGGGAGGCTATAATTCACCCCTCCACTTT.

This chain connects TRBV29-1 to TRBJ1-2; the D gene is possibly TRBD1 (5 bases). V was cut by 2 bases and J by 6 bases, with 13 bases left in between. Germline CDR1 reads SQVTM; CDR2 reads ANQGSEA. This CDR3 has 13 amino acids. The CDR3 bases are TGCAGCGTTGAATCTGCAGGGCGGAATGGCTACACCTTC. Translating gives CSVESAGRNGYTF.

The V and J genes are TRBV20-1 and TRBJ2-1, with 7 bases fitting TRBD2. This CDR3 comprises 15 residues. After removal of 6 bases from V and 0 bases from J, the junction contained 8 bases not matched to a gene. Germline V CDR1 and CDR2: DFQATT, SNEGSKA (reference sequence). CDR3 bases: TGCAGTGCGAGCGGGGACTCCAGCTCCTACAATGAGCAGTTCTTC. As protein: CSASGDSSSYNEQFF.

J is TRBJ2-7 and V is TRBV12-3 or TRBV12-4; D gene unclear. The V end lost 6 bases, the J end lost 6 bases, and 12 bases lay between the germline ends. The CDR3 length is 12 residues. CDR3: CASSTTPLEQYF. The DNA of the CDR3 is TGTGCCAGCAGCACGACTCCCCTCGAGCAGTACTTC.

This chain links TRBV10-3 with TRBJ2-5; D unresolved. This CDR3 spans 17 amino acids. V was shortened by 2 bases and J by 0 bases, with 16 bases between the two germline ends. Germline assignment: CDR1 ENHRY and CDR2 SYGVKD. For the CDR3, the DNA is TGTGCCATCAGTGAGCCGAACGTACAACCGTACCAAGAGACCCAGTACTTC. Residues: CAISEPNVQPYQETQYF.

This clonotype was detected only once. This rearrangement joins TRBV12-5 to TRBJ2-1; no clear D. The CDR3 consists of 13 residues. Germline assignment: CDR1 LGHNT and CDR2 FRNRAP. Trimming removed 4 bases at V and 4 bases at J, with 8 bases between. For the CDR3, the DNA is TGTGCTAGTGGTTGGAGTTCTTACAATGAGCAGTTCTTC. Translation: CASGWSSYNEQFF.

This chain links TRBV7-9 with TRBJ2-3; no definite D call. This CDR3 comprises 14 residues. Trimming pared 1 base from V and 4 bases from J, leaving 9 bases between. Germline V lookup: CDR1 SEHNR, CDR2 FQNEAQ (reference sequence). The CDR3 spells CASSLETPADTQYF. CDR3 sequence (DNA): TGTGCCAGCAGCTTAGAAACGCCAGCAGATACGCAGTATTTT.

The CDR3 DNA follows: TGTGCCAGCAGCGAGAGTTTGAGCTCCTATAATTCACCCCTCCACTTT. Its translation is CASSESLSSYNSPLHF. The chain couples TRBV13 to TRBJ1-6; no definite D call. CDR3 length: 16 residues. The V end was cut by 5 bases, the J end by 0 bases, with 11 bases between. CDR1 PRHDT and CDR2 FYEKMQ come from the germline V gene (reference sequence). The variable domain in full, completed from reference TRBV13 and TRBJ1-6, reads AAGVIQSPRHLIKEKRETATLKCYPIPRHDTVYWYQQGPGQDPQFLISFYEKMQSDKGSIPDRFSAQQFSDYHSELNMSSLELGDSALYFCASSESLSSYNSPLHFGNGTRLTVT.

The CDR3 region has the DNA TGTGCCTGGAGTCCGAGTCCCTACGAGCAGTACTTC. It codes for CAWSPSPYEQYF. This chain uses TRBV30 with TRBJ2-7; D unclear. Germline V lookup: CDR1 GTSNPN, CDR2 SVGIG (reference sequence). The V and J ends lost 2 bases and 2 bases respectively, with 7 bases between them. CDR3 size: 12 residues.

The rearrangement joins TRBV4-3 to TRBJ2-7; D is unclear. Trimming shortened V by 1 base and J by 2 bases, and 9 bases separated the two germline ends. This CDR3 has 14 amino acids. Germline CDR1 LGHNA, CDR2 YSLEER. CDR3: CASSQVIQTYEQYF. CDR3 coding DNA: TGCGCCAGCAGCCAAGTGATACAGACCTACGAGCAGTACTTC.

The chain links TRBV6-5 to TRBJ1-6; TRBD1 aligns across 7 bases. Germline V gives CDR1 MNHEY, CDR2 SVGAGI. The CDR3 is made up of 16 amino acids. V was pared by 2 bases and J by 6 bases, with 7 bases of the junction left unmatched. CDR3 nucleotides: TGTGCCAGCAGTTACACAGGGGTCCTTTCTAATTCACCCCTCCACTTT. It codes for CASSYTGVLSNSPLHF.

The chain uses TRBV7-8 and TRBJ1-5, with D unclear. CDR1 and CDR2 from the germline V gene are SGHVS and FQNEAQ. The CDR3 runs 15 residues. V lost 5 bases, J lost 3 bases, and 14 bases lay in between. CDR3 coding DNA: TGTGCCAGCAGCCTCACTCGGCAGCTCAATCAGCCCCAGCATTTT. Amino acid sequence: CASSLTRQLNQPQHF.

In nucleotides, the CDR3 is TGCGCCAGCAGCTTGGAGCACTCTGGAAACACCATATATTTT. Its protein product is CASSLEHSGNTIYF. The chain couples TRBV5-1 to TRBJ1-3; D not resolved. Trimming cost V 0 bases and J 0 bases, with 4 bases left between them. The CDR3 has 14 residues. Germline-derived CDR1 and CDR2 are SGHRS and YFSETQ.

This chain joins TRBV6-1 and TRBJ2-3; maybe TRBD2 (7 bases). The CDR3 is made up of 17 amino acids. V was clipped by 1 base and J by 10 bases, with 24 bases between them. Germline V gene data show CDR1 as MNHNS and CDR2 as SASEGT. Here the CDR3 reads CASSEEAGGGALLAQYF. The CDR3 DNA is TGTGCCAGCAGTGAAGAAGCGGGTGGGGGGGCCTTGCTCGCGCAGTATTTT.

This chain uses TRBV6-5 with TRBJ2-2; TRBD2 matches 11 bases. The CDR3 covers 15 residues. Per the germline V gene, CDR1 is MNHEY and CDR2 is SVGAGI. Trimming took 6 bases from V and 6 from J; bases not matched to a gene: 6. The CDR3 sequence is CASRIAGGPAGELFF. Here the CDR3 DNA reads TGTGCCAGCAGGATAGCGGGGGGGCCGGCCGGGGAGCTGTTTTTT.

The V and J genes are TRBV21-1 and TRBJ2-3; the D call of TRBD2 is as the table states it, not checked on the DNA. TRBV21-1 is recorded as a pseudogene. The length of the CDR3 is 16 residues. The CDR3 coding sequence is TGTGCCAGCAGCAATGGGACTAGGGTCCGCACAGATACGCAGTATTTT. This translates into CASSNGTRVRTDTQYF.

The chain recombines TRBV3-1 with TRBJ2-7; D may be TRBD1 (6 bases). From germline, CDR1 is LGHDT and CDR2 YNNKEL (reference sequence). The CDR3 consists of 12 residues. V lost 1 base, J lost 6 bases, and 7 bases lay in between. CDR3 in amino acids: CASSQGTVEQYF. In nucleotides, the CDR3 is TGTGCCAGCAGCCAAGGGACAGTCGAGCAGTACTTC.

J is TRBJ2-7 and V is TRBV9; 9 bases agree with TRBD2. The CDR3 is 15 amino acids. Germline-derived CDR1 and CDR2 are SGDLS and YYNGEE. The V gene end was trimmed by 3 bases and the J gene end by 2 bases; junction bases not matched to a gene: 6. CDR3 in DNA: TGTGCCAGCAGCGCCAGTAGCGGGGGTACCTACGAGCAGTACTTC. This encodes CASSASSGGTYEQYF. The complete variable domain, with remaining parts taken from reference TRBV9 and TRBJ2-7, reads DSGVTQTPKHLITATGQRVTLRCSPRSGDLSVYWYQQSLDQGLQFLIQYYNGEERAKGNILERFSAQQFPDLHSELNLSSLELGDSALYFCASSASSGGTYEQYFGPGTRLTVT.